This T cell receptor (beta chain) is from a study of long-term antiretroviral therapy in people with HIV (dated by TCRdb to between 2021 and 2024). Concerning the study at large: The earliest samples were collected approximately a decade before the 2015 WHO recommendation for immediate ART, a period when ART was typically delayed until CD4 counts fell. A retrospective serial study tested whether ART initiation and durable HIV suppression were associated with changes in peripheral blood TRB repertoire composition and diversity. The cohort contributed about 200 cryopreserved PBMC samples from about 31 adults with confirmed HIV infection, collected serially over a mean of about six years (range 1-12). Among the 30 to 35 participants with HIV, eleven to twelve were female. No cross-contamination during QIAcube processing was seen in test extractions of a monoclonal T-cell line run alongside 33 polyclonal samples.

The immunoSEQ hsTCRB v3.0 assay was used at survey level resolution to sequence the TRB variable region. The target sequencing depth for TRB was roughly 40,000-55,000 T-cell genomes per sample. Pooled TRB libraries were sequenced on an Illumina MiSeq with a v3 150-cycle kit. Per the authors' processing: Repertoire analysis ran in R within a reproducible Nextflow workflow covering QC, data transformation and analysis. LymphoSeq2, an R package for AIRR-Seq data exploration, was used to implement custom analyses. After excluding a handful of samples that yielded fewer than 5000 total TRB sequences, 188 HIV repertoires remained for analysis. Of the approximately 190 retained HIV repertoires, 55 to 60 were collected before and more than 120 after ART initiation. Repertoires were downsampled to 5000 TRB nucleotide sequences, with summary statistics averaged over 100 downsampling iterations. TRB sequences were retained for analysis only if CDR3 regions of at least seven amino acids were present. Two measures captured diversity: a Shannon entropy-derived clonality score and the Gini coefficient. In repertoire networks, the top 5000 CDR3 amino acid sequences were linked whenever an edit distance of one separated two sequences. Antigen specificity groups and MHC restriction were predicted for TRB CDR3 amino acid sequences with GLIPH2. CDR3 amino acid sequences were matched against VDJdb and McPAS-TCR to flag known CMV, EBV, HIV or tissue antigen associations. Pre-ART, post-ART and control groups were compared with Wilcoxon signed-rank tests and Holm-Bonferroni correction. Entries here come from immuneACCESS through TCRdb and include only in-frame sequences with V and J called. Some clones fail to appear in such tables; in the studies checked, an unresolved V gene covers under half of the shortfall, and the cause of the remainder is unknown. The V and J calls and clone size are taken from that table; D and trimming were inferred from the DNA. Here the sample has tens of thousands of clones; about four fifths occur a single time. The ten largest clones represent around 19% of the sample.

Inclusion was restricted to participants for whom at least one PBMC sample before ART initiation and at least two post-ART samples were available. All participants with HIV were treated in the United States of America. Before DNA extraction, cryopreserved samples of 1-10 million PBMC were thawed and then washed. At the time of the earliest PBMC sample, participants with HIV were aged between roughly 23 and 60 years. Per participant, PBMC samples came from 1-4 timepoints prior to ART initiation and 2-8 timepoints following ART initiation, for a median of 7 samples. Serial HIV viral load, CD4+ T-cell count, ART history and demographic data were obtained for every participant. A Qiagen kit on a QIAcube was used to extract genomic DNA from unsorted PBMC, with samples processed in batches of 12. Remarks on this clone: The target of this receptor is not known. The sample holds no much larger clone one base away, and base qualities are not on file.

CDR1 and CDR2, per the germline V gene, are MDHEN and SYDVKM. V has 5 bases trimmed and J has 8 bases trimmed; junction bases matching no gene number 11. From its cysteine to its phenylalanine, the CDR3 spans 14 amino acids. The entry retains the CDR3 DNA only, 42 bases that are in frame from base 1. Results the study describes overall, beyond this receptor: Narrower CDR3 length ranges were observed in HIV repertoires than in controls, and an antigen-experienced repertoire with only a slight naive shift after ART was suggested by the network structure. The samples were dated from about 2004 to 2018, and the ART regimens that were used may be less effective than current ART regimens. Inferences about post-ART repertoire changes are limited because no data were available on ART adherence, viral resistance or therapy changes. A significant increase in TRB diversity was found to be associated with ART initiation, although TRB diversity was observed to remain significantly below that of transplant donor controls even after long-term ART. Because pre-ART samples had limited cell numbers, profiling was done on unsorted PBMC rather than on sorted CD4+ and CD8+ T cells. Expanded TRB clones identified before ART initiation dominated the repertoire across all time points, though the dominance fluctuated and decreased in many PLHIV after ART. Limited PBMC availability meant only the TCR beta chain was sequenced, without alpha chain pairing.

This clonotype was sampled from a man in his forties or fifties with HIV. The sequencing here drew on unsorted PBMCs, taken 0.5 years before starting antiretroviral therapy. The rearrangement joined TRBV28 to TRBJ1-2; 7 nucleotides in the junction match TRBD1. The DNA is as follows: TGTGCCAGCAGTGAGGGACAGCGAAGGGGAGGCTACACCTTC. Translation gives CASSEGQRRGGYTF.